The 13 T cell receptor beta chains listed next were all sequenced from one sample in a study of CD8+ T cells in alopecia areata. As the sequencing template, cDNA was produced by extracting RNA and reverse transcribing it. Only in-frame clones appear in the TCRdb table, and some are missing; sequencing was by immunoSEQ multiplex PCR. This sample has 95,000 to 100,000 clones; just under 60% occur once, and the top ten carry 15% to 20%. The treatment is: oral pan-JAK inhibitor, 5-10 mg twice daily. Sequencing used CD8+ T cells sorted from blood, obtained at approximately week 56, from a patient treated with tofacitinib. All receptors come from a human donor with alopecia areata.

The chain uses TRBV29-1 and TRBJ1-1; the D gene is possibly TRBD1 (5 bases). Germline CDR1 SQVTM, CDR2 ANQGSEA. The CDR3 extends over 11 amino acids. V was shortened by 6 bases and J by 6 bases, with 11 bases between the two germline ends. CDR3 nucleotide sequence: TGCAGCGTCCCGCGGGGACCTGAAGCTTTCTTT. Protein sequence: CSVPRGPEAFF.

The chain links TRBV4-1 to TRBJ1-5; no reliable D call. CDR3 length: 14 residues. CDR1 is MGHRA and CDR2 is YSYEKL in the germline V gene. Trimming stripped 1 base from V and 0 bases from J, with 4 bases between. CDR3: CASSQGHSNQPQHF. Written as DNA, the CDR3 is TGCGCCAGCAGCCAAGGGCATAGCAATCAGCCCCAGCATTTT.

This chain connects TRBV6-5 to TRBJ2-7; D is unclear. Trimming removed 6 bases at V and 8 bases at J, with 14 bases between. Looked up from germline, CDR1 is MNHEY and CDR2 is SVGAGI. The CDR3 totals 12 residues. The CDR3 reads CASSQAQDKQYF. The CDR3 coding sequence is TGTGCCAGCAGCCAGGCCCAAGATAAGCAGTACTTC.

The chain employs TRBV13 and TRBJ2-3; no reliable D call. V lost 6 bases and J 1 base, leaving 8 bases between the germline ends. This CDR3 is 13 amino acids long. Germline V gene sequence: CDR1 PRHDT, CDR2 FYEKMQ (reference sequence). This CDR3 reads CASRPGGTDTQYF. CDR3 nucleotide sequence: TGTGCCAGCAGGCCAGGTGGCACAGATACGCAGTATTTT.

The gene calls are TRBV13 and TRBJ2-7, with D perhaps TRBD2 (5 bases). The V gene lost 1 base and the J gene lost 3 bases, with 13 bases spanning the gap. CDR3 length: 15 amino acids. Germline lookup yields CDR1 PRHDT and CDR2 FYEKMQ (reference sequence). CDR3 nucleotide sequence: TGTGCCAGCAGCTTAGCCGGTCGGGGTCTCTACGAGCAGTACTTC. It yields the protein CASSLAGRGLYEQYF. Variable domain in full (rest from reference TRBV13 and TRBJ2-7): AAGVIQSPRHLIKEKRETATLKCYPIPRHDTVYWYQQGPGQDPQFLISFYEKMQSDKGSIPDRFSAQQFSDYHSELNMSSLELGDSALYFCASSLAGRGLYEQYFGPGTRLTVT.

The V and J genes are TRBV2 and TRBJ1-2; D is perhaps TRBD1 (6 bases). Per germline, CDR1 SNHLY and CDR2 FYNNEI. CDR3 length: 13 amino acids. Deletions cut 4 bases from V and 3 bases from J, with 9 bases between. CDR3 amino acids: CASSVDRYYGYTF. CDR3 DNA: TGTGCCAGCAGTGTCGACAGGTACTATGGCTACACCTTC.

This chain uses TRBV25-1 with TRBJ2-3; D is undetermined. V was pared by 10 bases and J by 6 bases, with 8 bases between. Germline V gene sequence: CDR1 MGHDK, CDR2 SYGVNS. The CDR3 is 10 amino acids. The CDR3 bases are TGTGCCACGGTTTCCGATACGCAGTATTTT. Its translation: CATVSDTQYF.

The chain joins TRBV27 to TRBJ1-1; 7 bases map to TRBD1. V lost 1 base and J lost 3; bases outside the gene matches: 2. The CDR3 spans 14 residues. Looked up from germline, CDR1 is MNHEY and CDR2 is SMNVEV (reference sequence). The CDR3 bases are TGTGCCAGCAGTTTATGGCAGGGGGACACTGAAGCTTTCTTT. Translating it yields CASSLWQGDTEAFF.

CDR3 coding DNA: TGTGCCAGCAGCTTAACGGGGGGCAGGGTTATCTATGGCTACACCTTC. It yields the protein CASSLTGGRVIYGYTF. The J gene is TRBJ1-2, the V gene TRBV7-9; D is possibly TRBD1 (6 bases). CDR1 and CDR2 (germline): SEHNR, FQNEAQ (reference sequence). The CDR3 totals 16 residues. V gave up 2 bases and J gave up 4 bases, with 17 bases separating them.

The rearrangement uses TRBV25-1 and TRBJ1-2; D remains ambiguous. The germline V gene encodes CDR1 MGHDK and CDR2 SYGVNS. Deletions cut 5 bases from V and 8 bases from J, with 15 bases between. This CDR3 has 13 amino acids. The CDR3 spells CASSLGGPGGYTF. The CDR3 bases are TGTGCCAGCAGTCTTGGCGGCCCTGGGGGCTACACCTTC.

In this sample, this clone is medium-sized. The V gene is TRBV27, the J gene TRBJ1-4, with D unclear. This CDR3 contains 11 residues. Trimming stripped 10 bases from V and 2 bases from J, with 5 bases between. CDR1 is MNHEY, CDR2 SMNVEV, per germline (reference sequence). In DNA, the CDR3 is TGTGCCACCTCGACTAATGAAAAACTGTTTTTT. Translated: CATSTNEKLFF.

There are a few counts of this clone. The rearrangement links TRBV7-9 to TRBJ2-3; maybe TRBD2 (6 bases). The CDR3 length is 16 residues. V dropped 5 bases and J dropped 2 bases, with 17 bases sitting between them. Per the germline V gene, CDR1 is SEHNR and CDR2 is FQNEAQ (reference sequence). CDR3 DNA: TGTGCCAGCAGCCGCAGCGGACGGGGGATCACAGATACGCAGTATTTT. Translated, it gives CASSRSGRGITDTQYF.

In DNA form, the CDR3 reads TGTGCCAGCAGCTTAACTAGCGGGGGGATACAAGAGACCCAGTACTTC. Residues: CASSLTSGGIQETQYF. The chain couples TRBV7-2 to TRBJ2-5, with TRBD2 matching 12 bases. This CDR3 is built from 16 residues. The J segment lost 2 bases and the V segment lost 2 bases, leaving 3 bases of the junction unmatched. CDR1 and CDR2 (germline): SGHTA, FQGNSA.